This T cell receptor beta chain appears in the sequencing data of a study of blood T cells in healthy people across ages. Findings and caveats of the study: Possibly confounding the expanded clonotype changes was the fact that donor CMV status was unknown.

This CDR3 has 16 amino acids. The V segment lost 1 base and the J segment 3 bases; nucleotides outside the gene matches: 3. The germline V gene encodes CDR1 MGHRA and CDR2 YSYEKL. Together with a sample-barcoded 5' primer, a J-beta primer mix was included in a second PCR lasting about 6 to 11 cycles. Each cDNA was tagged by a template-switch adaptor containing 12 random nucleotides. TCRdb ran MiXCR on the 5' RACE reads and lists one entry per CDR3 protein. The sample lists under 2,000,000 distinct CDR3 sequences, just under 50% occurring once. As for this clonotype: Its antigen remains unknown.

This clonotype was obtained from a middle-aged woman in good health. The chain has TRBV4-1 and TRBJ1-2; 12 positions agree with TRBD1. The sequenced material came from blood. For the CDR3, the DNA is TGCGCCAGCAGCCAAGTGGGACAGGGGGCCCACTATGGCTACACCTTC. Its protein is CASSQVGQGAHYGYTF.